The entry that follows covers one T cell receptor beta chain sequence. There is no known antigen for this receptor. The sample holds no much larger clone one base away, and base qualities are not on file. These data originate in a study of blood T cell repertoires in COVID-19 (dated by TCRdb to the early 2020s). Broadly, across the study: Collaborator samples came from the United States, Italy and Spain and covered acute and convalescent phases of COVID-19. The material from the prospective study consisted of cDNA or gDNA derived from T cells, B-cell-depleted T cells, or PBMCs. The repertoires were made available in a free public database intended to serve as a resource for research on the immune response to SARS-CoV-2. Deeply sampled blood TCRbeta repertoires from subjects exposed to, actively infected with, or recovered from COVID-19 were included in the dataset. HLA class I and class II types, where available, came from metadata supplied by the sample provider rather than from assay-based typing. A de-identified subject ID, COVID-19 status, age in years and sex were almost always included in the sample metadata. The samples were drawn from two sources: the first 160 participants of the ongoing ImmuneRACE study, and some 1,300 subjects contributed by 6 global collaborators. The study at large found these results: How much clinical and demographic metadata was included differed by source and by participant, and the metadata was provided uncurated.

Unmatched junction bases come to 2, with V trimmed by 4 bases and J by 2 bases. From the cysteine up to the phenylalanine, the CDR3 has a length of 13 residues. The only DNA kept is the CDR3, 39 bases in frame from the first base. For CDR1 and CDR2, the germline V gene lists SGHRS and YFSETQ. TCRbeta CDR3 regions were amplified from genomic DNA by means of the immunoSEQ Assay, a bias-controlled multiplex PCR. Under the source paper's analysis protocol: The number of nucleated cells in each sample was estimated by amplification of reference gene primers within the assay. Sequence reads were collapsed and filtered to measure the absolute abundance of every unique TCRbeta CDR3 rearrangement. For each sample, productive Simpson clonality was calculated as the square root of Simpson's diversity index over productive rearrangements. TCRdb obtained this table from immuneACCESS and retained in-frame rearrangements with V and J assigned. These tables miss some clones; where compared with another copy, unresolved V genes account for less than half of the shortfall, and the remainder is unexplained. V and J calls and clone size follow that table, whereas D and trimming were derived from the DNA. For this sample there are fewer than 250,000 clones; around four fifths appear just once. The top ten hold roughly 7.6% of the sample.

Collaborating institutions collected whole blood in K2EDTA tubes following their own protocols. For TCRbeta analysis, collaborator samples were shipped as frozen whole blood, as isolated PBMCs, or as DNA extracted from either sample type. The clonotype was recovered from a woman aged 45-60 years with acute or convalescent COVID-19. The sample was peripheral blood. The sequence is built from TRBV5-1 and TRBJ2-7, with TRBD2 identical over 8 junction bases. The nucleotide sequence reads as follows: TGCGCCAGCAGCGGGACTAGTACCTACGAGCAGTACTTC. Its translation reads: CASSGTSTYEQYF.